This TCR beta chain was identified in a study of blood T cell repertoires in COVID-19. Study at large: The United States, Italy and Spain were the sources of the acute and convalescent COVID-19 samples. The cDNA or gDNA used as material had been derived from T cells, B-cell-depleted T cells, or PBMCs.

The CDR3 consists of 17 residues. Germline V CDR1 and CDR2: LGHDT, YNNKEL (reference sequence). V lost 4 bases to trimming and J lost 3 bases, with 16 bases between them. Per the original data handling: Amplifying reference gene primers gave estimates of nucleated cell counts. Produced via immunoSEQ multiplex PCR; TCRdb's table is partial and in-frame only. V and J calls plus clone size are reproduced from that table; the DNA served to infer D and trimming. Of about 77,000 clones listed, 75% to 85% are singletons. This TCR derives from a woman between 65 and 79 years old with acute or convalescent COVID-19. Sequencing was done on a sample of peripheral blood. The chain employs TRBV3-1 (or the pseudogene TRBV3-2) and TRBJ2-6, with a tentative D call TRBD2 (5 bases). CDR3 coding DNA: TGTGCCAGCAGCCTGATAGGAGGTGGAGGTGGGGCCAACGTCCTGACTTTC. Its protein product is CASSLIGGGGGANVLTF.